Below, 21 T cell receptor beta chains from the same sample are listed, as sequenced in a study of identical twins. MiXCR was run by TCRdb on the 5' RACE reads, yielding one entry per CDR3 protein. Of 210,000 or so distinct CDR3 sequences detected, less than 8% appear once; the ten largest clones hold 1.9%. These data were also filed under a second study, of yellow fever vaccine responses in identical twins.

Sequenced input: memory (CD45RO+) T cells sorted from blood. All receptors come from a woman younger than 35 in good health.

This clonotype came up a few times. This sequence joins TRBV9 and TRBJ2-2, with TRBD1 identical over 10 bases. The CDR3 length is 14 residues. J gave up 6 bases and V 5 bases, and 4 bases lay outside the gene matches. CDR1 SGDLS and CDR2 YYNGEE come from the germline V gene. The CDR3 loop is CASRVGQGAGELFF. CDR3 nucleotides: TGTGCCAGCAGGGTTGGACAGGGGGCCGGGGAGCTGTTTTTT.

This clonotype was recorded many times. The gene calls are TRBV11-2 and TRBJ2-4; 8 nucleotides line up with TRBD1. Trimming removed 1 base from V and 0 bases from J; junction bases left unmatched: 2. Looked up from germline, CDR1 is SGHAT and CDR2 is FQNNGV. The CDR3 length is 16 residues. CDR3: CASSLGTGLAKNIQYF. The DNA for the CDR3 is TGTGCCAGCAGCTTAGGGACAGGGCTAGCCAAAAACATTCAGTACTTC.

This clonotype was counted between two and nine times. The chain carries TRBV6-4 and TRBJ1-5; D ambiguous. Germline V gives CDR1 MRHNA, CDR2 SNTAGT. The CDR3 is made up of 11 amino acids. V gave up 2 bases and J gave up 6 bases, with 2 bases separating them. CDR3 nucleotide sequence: TGTGCCAGCAGTGACACTCAGCCCCAGCATTTT. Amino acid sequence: CASSDTQPQHF.

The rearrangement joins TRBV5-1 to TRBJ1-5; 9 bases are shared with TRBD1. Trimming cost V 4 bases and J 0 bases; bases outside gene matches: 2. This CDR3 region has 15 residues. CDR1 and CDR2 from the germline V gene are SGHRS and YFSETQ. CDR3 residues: CASSPTGGSNQPQHF. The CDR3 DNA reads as TGCGCCAGCAGCCCGACAGGGGGTAGCAATCAGCCCCAGCATTTT.

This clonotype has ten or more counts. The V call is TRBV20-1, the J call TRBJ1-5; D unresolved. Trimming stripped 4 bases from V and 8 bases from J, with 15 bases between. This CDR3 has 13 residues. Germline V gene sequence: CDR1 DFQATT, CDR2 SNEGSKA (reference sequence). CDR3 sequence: CSAIGTPLEPQHF. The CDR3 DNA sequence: TGCAGTGCTATTGGAACTCCCTTGGAGCCCCAGCATTTT.

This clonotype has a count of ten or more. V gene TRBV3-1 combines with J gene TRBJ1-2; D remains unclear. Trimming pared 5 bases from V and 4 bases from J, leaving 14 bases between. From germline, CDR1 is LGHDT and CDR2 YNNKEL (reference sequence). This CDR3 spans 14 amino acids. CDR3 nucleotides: TGTGCCAGCAGCAGGAACGACGTGATCTATGGCTACACCTTC. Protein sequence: CASSRNDVIYGYTF.

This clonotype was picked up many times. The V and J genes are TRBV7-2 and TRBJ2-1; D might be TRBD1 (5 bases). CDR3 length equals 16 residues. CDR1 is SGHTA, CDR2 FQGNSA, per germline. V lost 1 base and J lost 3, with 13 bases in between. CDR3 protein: CASSLGGPVDYNEQFF. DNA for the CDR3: TGTGCCAGCAGCTTAGGGGGCCCCGTGGACTACAATGAGCAGTTCTTC.

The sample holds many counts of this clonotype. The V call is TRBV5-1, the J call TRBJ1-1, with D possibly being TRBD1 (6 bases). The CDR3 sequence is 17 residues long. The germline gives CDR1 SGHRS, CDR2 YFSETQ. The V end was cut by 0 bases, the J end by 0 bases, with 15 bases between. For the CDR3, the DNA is TGCGCCAGCAGCTTGGCATCCGCGGGGGGCTTGAACACTGAAGCTTTCTTT. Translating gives CASSLASAGGLNTEAFF.

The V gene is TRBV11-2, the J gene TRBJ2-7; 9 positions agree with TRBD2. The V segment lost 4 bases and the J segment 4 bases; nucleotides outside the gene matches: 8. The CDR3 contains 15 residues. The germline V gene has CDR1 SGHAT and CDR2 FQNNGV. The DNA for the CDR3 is TGTGCCAGCAGCTCCAGGAGCCTAGCGGGGTACGAGCAGTACTTC. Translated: CASSSRSLAGYEQYF.

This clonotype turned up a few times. CDR3 in DNA: TGCGCCAGCAGCTCAGGGGGAAACACCGGGGAGCTGTTTTTT. This sequence encodes CASSSGGNTGELFF. This chain links TRBV10-2 with TRBJ2-2; 7 positions match TRBD1. V lost 6 bases, J lost 2 bases, and 3 bases stayed unmatched. The CDR3 has 14 residues. Germline CDR1 and CDR2: WSHSY and SAAADI.

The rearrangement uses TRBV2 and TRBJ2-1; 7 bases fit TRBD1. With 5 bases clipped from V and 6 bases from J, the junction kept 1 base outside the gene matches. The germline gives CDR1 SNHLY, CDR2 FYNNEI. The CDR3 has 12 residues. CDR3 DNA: TGTGCCAGCAGTCGGGACAGCAATGAGCAGTTCTTC. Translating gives CASSRDSNEQFF.

The chain's CDR3 is CASRSPGQGETQYF. The CDR3 DNA sequence: TGTGCCAGCAGATCCCCGGGACAGGGCGAGACCCAGTACTTC. The chain has TRBV28 and TRBJ2-5; 9 bases match TRBD1. Germline values: CDR1 MDHEN, CDR2 SYDVKM. The CDR3 consists of 14 residues. With 6 bases clipped from V and 5 bases from J, the junction kept 7 bases outside the gene matches.

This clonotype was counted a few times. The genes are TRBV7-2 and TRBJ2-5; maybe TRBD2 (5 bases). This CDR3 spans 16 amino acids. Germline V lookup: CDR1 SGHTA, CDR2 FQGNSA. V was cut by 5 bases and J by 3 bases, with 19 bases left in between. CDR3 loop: CASSPRPGPGKETQYF. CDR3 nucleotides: TGTGCCAGCAGCCCCCGTCCCGGTCCCGGGAAAGAGACCCAGTACTTC. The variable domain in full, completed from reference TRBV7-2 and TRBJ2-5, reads GAGVSQSPSNKVTEKGKDVELRCDPISGHTALYWYRQSLGQGLEFLIYFQGNSAPDKSGLPSDRFSAERTGGSVSTLTIQRTQQEDSAVYLCASSPRPGPGKETQYFGPGTRLLVL.

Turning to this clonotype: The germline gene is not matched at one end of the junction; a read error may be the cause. CDR3 bases: TGTGTCAGCAGCCCCCGACTAGCGGAAGATACGCAGTATTTT. Translating gives CVSSPRLAEDTQYF. This sequence joins TRBV5-5 and TRBJ2-3; 9 bases line up with TRBD2. CDR3 length: 14 amino acids. CDR1 and CDR2 from the germline V gene are SGHKS and YYEKEE (reference sequence).

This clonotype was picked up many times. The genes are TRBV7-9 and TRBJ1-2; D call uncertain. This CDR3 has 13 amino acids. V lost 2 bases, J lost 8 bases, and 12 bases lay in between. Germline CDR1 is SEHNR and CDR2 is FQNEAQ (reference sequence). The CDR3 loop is CASSLLTVYGYTF. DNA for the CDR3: TGTGCCAGCAGCTTACTTACCGTTTACGGCTACACCTTC.

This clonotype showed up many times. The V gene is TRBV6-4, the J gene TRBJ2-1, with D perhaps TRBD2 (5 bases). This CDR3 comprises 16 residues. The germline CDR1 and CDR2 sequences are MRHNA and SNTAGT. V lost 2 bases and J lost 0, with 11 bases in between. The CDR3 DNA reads TGTGCCAGCAGTGACAATGAGCGGATCTCCTACAATGAGCAGTTCTTC. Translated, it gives CASSDNERISYNEQFF.

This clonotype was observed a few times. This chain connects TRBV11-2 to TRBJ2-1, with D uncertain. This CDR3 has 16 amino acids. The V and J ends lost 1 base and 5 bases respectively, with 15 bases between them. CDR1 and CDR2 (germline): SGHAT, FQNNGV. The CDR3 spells CASSLARVAADNEQFF. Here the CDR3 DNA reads TGTGCCAGCAGCTTAGCAAGGGTAGCCGCAGACAATGAGCAGTTCTTC.

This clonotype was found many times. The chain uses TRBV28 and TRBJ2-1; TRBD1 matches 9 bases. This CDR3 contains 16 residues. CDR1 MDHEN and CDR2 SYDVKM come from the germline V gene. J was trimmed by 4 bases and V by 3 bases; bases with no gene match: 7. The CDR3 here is CASSFRGQGSYNEQFF. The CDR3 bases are TGTGCCAGCAGTTTCCGGGGACAGGGATCGTACAATGAGCAGTTCTTC.

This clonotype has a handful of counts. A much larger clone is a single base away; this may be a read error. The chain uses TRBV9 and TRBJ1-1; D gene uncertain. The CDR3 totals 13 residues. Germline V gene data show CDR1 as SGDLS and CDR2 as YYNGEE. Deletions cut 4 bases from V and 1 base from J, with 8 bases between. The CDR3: CASSPDGNTEAFF. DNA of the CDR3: TGTGCCAGCAGCCCGGACGGGAACACTGAAGCTTTCTTT.

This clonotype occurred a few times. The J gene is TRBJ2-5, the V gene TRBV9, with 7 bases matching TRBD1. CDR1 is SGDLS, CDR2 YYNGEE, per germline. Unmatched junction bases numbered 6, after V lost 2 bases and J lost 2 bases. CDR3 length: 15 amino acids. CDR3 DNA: TGTGCCAGCAGCGTTACAGGGGATGGGCAAGAGACCCAGTACTTC. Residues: CASSVTGDGQETQYF.

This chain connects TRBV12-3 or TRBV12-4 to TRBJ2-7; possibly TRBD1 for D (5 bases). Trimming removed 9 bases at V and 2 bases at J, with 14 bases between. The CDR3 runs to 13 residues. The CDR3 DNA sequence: TGTGCCAGTGGTTGGGGCAGCACCTACGAGCAGTACTTC. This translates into CASGWGSTYEQYF.